Listed below are T cell receptor beta chains from one sample, sequenced in a study of regulatory T cells in long-lasting Graves disease. One entry per CDR3 protein, called by TCRdb with MiXCR from the multiplex PCR reads. The sample has roughly 430,000 distinct CDR3 sequences; roughly a fifth are singletons. The sequencing here drew on peripheral blood mononuclear cells (PBMCs), taken when the disease was refractory, from a patient treated with antithyroid drugs. These receptors came from a female donor with Graves disease. CDR3s include the opening cysteine and the closing phenylalanine or tryptophan. A D gene is named only where the DNA matches it firmly. Not every row has a clone size; where given, it reads once, few, many or a size class.

v_gene	j_gene	abundance	d_gene	CDR3nt	CDR3aa
TRBV4-1	TRBJ2-7	few	-	TGCGCCAGCAGCTGGACCCGGGACAACTCCTACGAGCAGTACTTC	CASSWTRDNSYEQYF
TRBV7-6	TRBJ2-5	few	-	TGTGCCAGCAGCTTACCGCGGACAGTGCAAGAGACCCAGTACTTC	CASSLPRTVQETQYF
TRBV3-1	TRBJ1-2	many	-	TGTGCCAGCAGCCCTGGCAGGGAGGACTATGGCTACACCTTC	CASSPGREDYGYTF
TRBV5-1	TRBJ2-7	few	-	TGCGCCAGCAGCTTGGAGTCCCCCCCGTGGCGGGATAATCCCTACGAGCAGTACTTC	CASSLESPPWRDNPYEQYF
TRBV5-1	TRBJ1-1	many	-	TGCGCCAGCAGCTTCGGGACCCCCCAGAACACTGAAGCTTTCTTT	CASSFGTPQNTEAFF
TRBV20-1	TRBJ1-1	-	-	TGCAGTGCTAAGGACAAGAACACTGAAGCTTTCTTT	CSAKDKNTEAFF
TRBV12-3/TRBV12-4	TRBJ1-6	many	-	TGTGCCAGCAGCGGTAGCTCCTATAATTCACCCCTCCACTTT	CASSGSSYNSPLHF
TRBV5-1	TRBJ2-2	few	-	TGCGCCAGCAGCCCTGGGTCGGGTACCACCGGGGAGCTGTTTTTT	CASSPGSGTTGELFF
TRBV14	TRBJ2-7	few	-	TGTGCCAGCAGCCAAGGCTCTAGCGCCCACTACGAGCAGTACTTC	CASSQGSSAHYEQYF
TRBV27	TRBJ2-7	many	-	TGTGCCAGCAGTTTGGCGGGAACCCTCTACGAGCAGTACTTC	CASSLAGTLYEQYF
TRBV5-1	TRBJ2-7	few	TRBD2	TGCGCCAGCAGCACCGGGTCGCGGGAGGTCTACGAGCAGTACTTC	CASSTGSREVYEQYF
TRBV19	TRBJ2-2	-	TRBD2	TGTGCCAGTAGTACCGGACTAGCGGGAGTCAGCTTGAGTACCGGGGAGCTGTTTTTT	CASSTGLAGVSLSTGELFF
TRBV28	TRBJ1-1	many	TRBD1	TGTGCCAGCAGTTGGGGACAGAGCACTGAAGCTTTCTTT	CASSWGQSTEAFF